This TCR beta chain comes out of a study of memory CD4+ T cells and cytomegalovirus serostatus. The CDR3 is made up of 17 amino acids. Germline CDR1 and CDR2: MNHNS and SASEGT. V lost 2 bases to trimming and J lost 2 bases, with 18 bases between them. Only in-frame clones appear in the TCRdb table, and some are missing; sequencing was by immunoSEQ multiplex PCR. The sample has around 99,000 clones, roughly 80% seen once. The sort gate was single viable CD3+CD4+CD8-CD45RO+ cells for memory CD4+ T cells. Sequenced sample: memory CD4+ T cells from blood. This clonotype originated in an adult in good health and CMV-seropositive. The chain carries TRBV6-1 and TRBJ1-2, with D unclear. CDR3 protein: CASSEYWAARTNYGYTF. DNA for the CDR3: TGTGCCAGCAGTGAATATTGGGCGGCCCGGACCAACTATGGCTACACCTTC.